Shown below are 3 T cell receptor beta chains from a single sample sequenced in a study. Each CDR3 protein is one row after TCRdb ran MiXCR on the RT-PCR reads. The table shows about 680,000 distinct CDR3 sequences, with over 12% occurring only once. Source material: memory CD4+ T cells from blood. The receptors here all came from a female donor in good health, serving as a healthy control.

The V call is TRBV5-1, the J call TRBJ2-1, with a possible D match to TRBD2 (6 bases). Germline CDR1 and CDR2: SGHRS and YFSETQ. The CDR3 has 16 residues. V lost 4 bases, J lost 2 bases, and 16 bases lay in between. The CDR3: CASSLTPGVAYNEQFF. For the CDR3, the DNA is TGCGCCAGCAGCCTAACCCCGGGAGTGGCCTACAATGAGCAGTTCTTC.

The CDR3, as DNA: TGTGCCAGCAGTCGGGACAGGGGGCTCCCAGAGACCCAGTACTTC. The encoded protein is CASSRDRGLPETQYF. This chain connects TRBV6-1 to TRBJ2-5, with 12 bases matching TRBD1. CDR1 is MNHNS and CDR2 is SASEGT in the germline V gene. V shed 5 bases and J 4 bases; nucleotides not matched to a gene: 5. There are 15 residues in the CDR3.

There are a few counts of this clonotype. CDR3 nucleotide sequence: TGTGCCAGCAGTTTAAATGAAGGGGGCGTTTGGGAGACCCAGTACTTC. Amino acid sequence: CASSLNEGGVWETQYF. The J gene is TRBJ2-5, the V gene TRBV27; TRBD1 matches at 7 bases. CDR1 and CDR2 from the germline V gene are MNHEY and SMNVEV (reference sequence). The J segment lost 5 bases and the V segment lost 2 bases, leaving 11 bases of the junction unmatched. The CDR3 loop spans 16 amino acids.